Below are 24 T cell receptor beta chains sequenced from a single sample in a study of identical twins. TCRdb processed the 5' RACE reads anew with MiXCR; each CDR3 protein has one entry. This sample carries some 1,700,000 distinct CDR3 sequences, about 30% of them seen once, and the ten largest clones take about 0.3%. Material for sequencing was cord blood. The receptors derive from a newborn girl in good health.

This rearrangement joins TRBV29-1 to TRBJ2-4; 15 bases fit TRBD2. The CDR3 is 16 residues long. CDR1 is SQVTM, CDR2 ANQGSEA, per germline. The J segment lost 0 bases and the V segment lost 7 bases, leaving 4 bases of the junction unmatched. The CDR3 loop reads CSARTSGGVAKNIQYF. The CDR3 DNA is TGCAGCGCCCGGACTAGCGGGGGGGTAGCCAAAAACATTCAGTACTTC.

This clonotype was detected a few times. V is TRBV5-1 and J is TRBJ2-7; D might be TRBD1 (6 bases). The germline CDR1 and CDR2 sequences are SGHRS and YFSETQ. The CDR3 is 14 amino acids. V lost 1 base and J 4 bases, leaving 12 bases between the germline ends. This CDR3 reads CASSLTFTGYEQYF. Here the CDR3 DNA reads TGCGCCAGCAGCTTGACTTTCACAGGGTACGAGCAGTACTTC.

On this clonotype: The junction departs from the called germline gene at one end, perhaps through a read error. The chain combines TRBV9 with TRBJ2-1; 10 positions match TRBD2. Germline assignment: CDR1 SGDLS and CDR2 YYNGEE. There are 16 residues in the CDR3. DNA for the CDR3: TGTGCCGGCAGCGTAGAGAGGACTAGCGGCTACAATGAGCAGTTCTTC. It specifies CAGSVERTSGYNEQFF. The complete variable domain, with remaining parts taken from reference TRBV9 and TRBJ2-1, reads DSGVTQTPKHLITATGQRVTLRCSPRSGDLSVYWYQQSLDQGLQFLIQYYNGEERAKGNILERFSAQQFPDLHSELNLSSLELGDSALYFCAGSVERTSGYNEQFFGPGTRLTVL.

The CDR3 nucleotides read TGTGCCATCAGAGTCGGAGCTAGCGGGAGAGATACGCAGTATTTT. The encoded protein is CAIRVGASGRDTQYF. V usage is TRBV10-3 and J usage is TRBJ2-3, with 10 positions matching TRBD2. CDR1 is ENHRY, CDR2 SYGVKD, per germline. This CDR3 is built from 15 residues. Losses at the gene ends were 6 bases for V and 5 bases for J; bases not matched to a gene: 8.

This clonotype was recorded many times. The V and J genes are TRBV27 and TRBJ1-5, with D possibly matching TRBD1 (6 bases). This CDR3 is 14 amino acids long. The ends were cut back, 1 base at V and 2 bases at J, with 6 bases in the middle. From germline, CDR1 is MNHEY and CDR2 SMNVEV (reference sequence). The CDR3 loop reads CASSLYRGNQPQHF. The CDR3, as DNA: TGTGCCAGCAGTTTATACAGGGGCAATCAGCCCCAGCATTTT.

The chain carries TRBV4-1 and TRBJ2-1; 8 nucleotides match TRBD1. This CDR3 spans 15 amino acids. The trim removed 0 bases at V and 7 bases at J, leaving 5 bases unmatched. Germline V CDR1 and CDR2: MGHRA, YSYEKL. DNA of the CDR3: TGCGCCAGCAGCCAAGACCGGACAGGGCAGAATGAGCAGTTCTTC. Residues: CASSQDRTGQNEQFF.

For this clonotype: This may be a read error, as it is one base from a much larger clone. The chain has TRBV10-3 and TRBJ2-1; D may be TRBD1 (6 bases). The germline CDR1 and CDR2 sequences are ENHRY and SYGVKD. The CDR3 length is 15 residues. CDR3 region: CAISESGDNYDEQFF. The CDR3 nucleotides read TGTGCCATCAGTGAGTCGGGGGACAACTACGATGAGCAGTTCTTC.

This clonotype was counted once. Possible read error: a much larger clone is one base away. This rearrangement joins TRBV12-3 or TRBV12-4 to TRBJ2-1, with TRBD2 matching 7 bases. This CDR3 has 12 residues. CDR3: CASRGDYNEPFF. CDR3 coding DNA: TGTGCCAGCAGAGGGGACTACAATGAGCCGTTCTTC.

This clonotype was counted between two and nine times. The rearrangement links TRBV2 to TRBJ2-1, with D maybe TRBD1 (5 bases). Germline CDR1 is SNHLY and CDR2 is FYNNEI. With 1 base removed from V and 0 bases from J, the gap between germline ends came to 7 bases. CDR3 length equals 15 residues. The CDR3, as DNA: TGTGCCAGCAGTGAAGGACAGAGCTCCTACAATGAGCAGTTCTTC. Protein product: CASSEGQSSYNEQFF.

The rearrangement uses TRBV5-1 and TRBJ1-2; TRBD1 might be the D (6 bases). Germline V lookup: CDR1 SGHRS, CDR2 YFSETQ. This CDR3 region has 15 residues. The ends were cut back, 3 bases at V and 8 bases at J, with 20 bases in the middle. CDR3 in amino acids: CASSSNGGMDLGYTF. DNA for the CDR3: TGCGCCAGCAGCTCCAATGGGGGCATGGACCTAGGCTACACCTTC.

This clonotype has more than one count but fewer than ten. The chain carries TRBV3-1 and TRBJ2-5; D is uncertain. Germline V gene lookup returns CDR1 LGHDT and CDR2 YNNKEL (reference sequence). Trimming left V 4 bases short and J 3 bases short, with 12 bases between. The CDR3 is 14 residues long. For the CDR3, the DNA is TGTGCCAGCAGCCGTTGGACGGAGAAAGAGACCCAGTACTTC. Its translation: CASSRWTEKETQYF.

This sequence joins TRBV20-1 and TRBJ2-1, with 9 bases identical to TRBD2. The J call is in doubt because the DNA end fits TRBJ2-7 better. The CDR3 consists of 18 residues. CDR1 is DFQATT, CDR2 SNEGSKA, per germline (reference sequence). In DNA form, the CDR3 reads TGCAGTGCTAGAGGGAGGGCTAGCGGGACTAGCTCCTACAATGAGCAGTACTTC. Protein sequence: CSARGRASGTSSYNEQYF.

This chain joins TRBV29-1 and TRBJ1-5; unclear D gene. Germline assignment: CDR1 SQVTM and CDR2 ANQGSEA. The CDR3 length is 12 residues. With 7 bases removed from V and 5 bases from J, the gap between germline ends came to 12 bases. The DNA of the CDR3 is TGCAGCGCCTTGTGGGCCGATCAGCCCCAGCATTTT. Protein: CSALWADQPQHF.

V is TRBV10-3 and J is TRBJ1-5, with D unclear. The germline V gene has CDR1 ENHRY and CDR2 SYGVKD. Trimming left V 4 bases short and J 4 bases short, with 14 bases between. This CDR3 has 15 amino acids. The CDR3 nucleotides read TGTGCCATCAGTGGAAGCGGGCACTTGAATCAGCCCCAGCATTTT. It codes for CAISGSGHLNQPQHF.

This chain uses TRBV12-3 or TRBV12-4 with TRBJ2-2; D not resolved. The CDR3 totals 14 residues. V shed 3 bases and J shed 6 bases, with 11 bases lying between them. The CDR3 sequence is CASSFVGGSGELFF. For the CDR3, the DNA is TGTGCCAGCAGTTTTGTTGGTGGTTCCGGGGAGCTGTTTTTT.

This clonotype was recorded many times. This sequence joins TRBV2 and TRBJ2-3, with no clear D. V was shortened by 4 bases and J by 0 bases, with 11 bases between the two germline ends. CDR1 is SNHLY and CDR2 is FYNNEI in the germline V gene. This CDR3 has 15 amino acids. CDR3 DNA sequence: TGTGCCAGCAGTGGTCTTGGCGCGAGCACAGATACGCAGTATTTT. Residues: CASSGLGASTDTQYF.

The CDR3 here is CASRRQGSGQPQHF. CDR3 DNA sequence: TGTGCCAGCAGACGACAGGGTTCAGGTCAGCCCCAGCATTTT. This chain links TRBV6-1 with TRBJ1-5, with 7 bases fitting TRBD1. The V gene end was trimmed by 6 bases and the J gene end by 6 bases; junction bases not matched to a gene: 8. The CDR3 runs 14 residues. The germline V gene encodes CDR1 MNHNS and CDR2 SASEGT.

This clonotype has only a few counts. The CDR3 nucleotides are TGTGCCAGCAGCTTGAACCCTAATGAGCAGTTCTTC. This sequence encodes CASSLNPNEQFF. The V gene is TRBV5-6, the J gene TRBJ2-1; no definite D call. CDR1 is SGHDT and CDR2 is YYEEEE in the germline V gene. The CDR3 extends over 12 amino acids. Between the trimmed V and J ends, which lost 1 base and 7 bases, there was a span of 6 bases.

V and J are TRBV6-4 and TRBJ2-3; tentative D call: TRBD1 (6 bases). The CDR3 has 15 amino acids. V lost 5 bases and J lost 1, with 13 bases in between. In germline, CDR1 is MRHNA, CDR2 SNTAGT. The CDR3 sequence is CASSTQGPGTDTQYF. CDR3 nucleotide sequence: TGTGCCAGCAGTACACAGGGACCGGGCACAGATACGCAGTATTTT.

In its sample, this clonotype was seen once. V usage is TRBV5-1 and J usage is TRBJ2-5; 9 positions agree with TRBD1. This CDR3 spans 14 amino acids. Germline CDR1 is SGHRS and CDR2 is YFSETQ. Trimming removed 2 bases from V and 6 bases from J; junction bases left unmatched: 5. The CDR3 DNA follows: TGCGCCAGCAGCTTACAGGGGGCAGGGAAGACCCAGTACTTC. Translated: CASSLQGAGKTQYF.

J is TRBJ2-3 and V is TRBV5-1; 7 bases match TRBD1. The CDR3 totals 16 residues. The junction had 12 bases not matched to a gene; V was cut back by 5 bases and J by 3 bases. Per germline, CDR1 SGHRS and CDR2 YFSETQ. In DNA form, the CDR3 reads TGCGCCAGCAGTTCTAGGACAGGCGTCACGACAGATACGCAGTATTTT. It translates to CASSSRTGVTTDTQYF. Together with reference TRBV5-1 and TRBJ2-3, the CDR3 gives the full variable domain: KAGVTQTPRYLIKTRGQQVTLSCSPISGHRSVSWYQQTPGQGLQFLFEYFSETQRNKGNFPGRFSGRQFSNSRSEMNVSTLELGDSALYLCASSSRTGVTTDTQYFGPGTRLTVL.

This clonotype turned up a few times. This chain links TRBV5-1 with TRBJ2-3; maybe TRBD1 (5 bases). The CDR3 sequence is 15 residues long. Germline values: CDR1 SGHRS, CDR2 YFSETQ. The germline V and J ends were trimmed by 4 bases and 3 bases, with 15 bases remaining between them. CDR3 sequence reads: CASSPQPRDTDTQYF. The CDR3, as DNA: TGCGCCAGCAGCCCCCAGCCCAGGGATACAGATACGCAGTATTTT.

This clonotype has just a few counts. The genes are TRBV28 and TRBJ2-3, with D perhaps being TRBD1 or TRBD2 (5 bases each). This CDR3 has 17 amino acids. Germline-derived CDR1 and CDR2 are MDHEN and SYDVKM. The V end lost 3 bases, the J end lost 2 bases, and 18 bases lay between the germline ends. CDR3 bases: TGTGCCAGCAGTTTGAGATACGGGGCACTCTCCACAGATACGCAGTATTTT. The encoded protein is CASSLRYGALSTDTQYF.

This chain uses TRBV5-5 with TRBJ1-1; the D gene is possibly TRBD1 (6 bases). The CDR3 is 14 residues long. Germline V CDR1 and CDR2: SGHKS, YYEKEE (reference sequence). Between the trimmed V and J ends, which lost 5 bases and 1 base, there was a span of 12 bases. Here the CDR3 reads CASRPRGRNTEAFF. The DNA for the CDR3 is TGTGCCAGCAGACCTAGGGGGAGGAACACTGAAGCTTTCTTT.